A single sample gave rise to the 21 T cell receptor beta chains below, sequenced in a study of cytomegalovirus exposure and HLA in healthy donors. It was with 60 Vbeta and 13 Jbeta primers that the PCR ran. Sequencing used immunoSEQ multiplex PCR; TCRdb keeps in-frame clones, though not all of them. There are about 130,000 clones in the sample; under 85% occur only once, and more than 1.5% lies in the top ten. Material for sequencing was PBMCs. The receptor set was obtained from a boy younger than 18 in good health and CMV-seronegative.

This rearrangement joins TRBV2 to TRBJ1-5, with D perhaps matching TRBD1 (5 bases). The germline V gene has CDR1 SNHLY and CDR2 FYNNEI. The CDR3 is 14 residues long. The V end lost 8 bases, the J end lost 7 bases, and 18 bases lay between the germline ends. This CDR3 is CASGAIQGSQPQHF. CDR3 DNA sequence: TGTGCCAGCGGCGCCATTCAGGGAAGCCAGCCCCAGCATTTT.

This clone has more than one count but fewer than ten. The genes are TRBV6-4 and TRBJ2-2; TRBD2 matches 12 bases. The CDR3 length is 15 residues. Germline V gene data show CDR1 as MRHNA and CDR2 as SNTAGT. V shed 4 bases, J shed 4 bases, and the junction held 1 base outside the gene matches. CDR3 protein: CASSASGGATGELFF. In DNA, the CDR3 is TGTGCCAGCAGTGCTAGCGGGGGGGCCACCGGGGAGCTGTTTTTT.

The chain couples TRBV12-5 to TRBJ2-3; a weak D match, TRBD2 (7 bases). Germline CDR1 is LGHNT and CDR2 is FRNRAP. With 1 base removed from V and 2 bases from J, the gap between germline ends came to 19 bases. This CDR3 comprises 18 residues. The CDR3 DNA sequence: TGTGCTAGTGGTTTGGCTCGAAAAGAGGGGGGGACCACAGATACGCAGTATTTT. Translated: CASGLARKEGGTTDTQYF.

The gene calls are TRBV19 and TRBJ1-1; perhaps TRBD1 as D (6 bases). Trimming left V 10 bases short and J 5 bases short, with 14 bases between. The germline V gene encodes CDR1 LNHDA and CDR2 SQIVND (reference sequence). The CDR3 runs to 12 residues. CDR3 in amino acids: CATGQLGTEAFF. The DNA for the CDR3 is TGTGCCACCGGACAGCTGGGGACTGAAGCTTTCTTT.

The CDR3 reads CASSHPEQPQHF. The DNA of the CDR3 is TGTGCCAGCTCTCATCCCGAGCAGCCCCAGCATTTT. The chain couples TRBV18 to TRBJ1-5; D is undetermined. V shed 6 bases and J shed 7 bases, with 10 bases lying between them. Germline V lookup: CDR1 KGHSH, CDR2 LQKENI. CDR3 length: 12 residues.

As concerns this clone: Other DNA sequences of this sample code for an identical CDR3. The V call is TRBV7-2, the J call TRBJ1-5; D perhaps matches TRBD1 (5 bases). The CDR3 consists of 14 residues. CDR1 and CDR2 from the germline V gene are SGHTA and FQGNSA. V was pared by 1 base and J by 3 bases, with 7 bases between. The CDR3: CASSLGGANQPQHF. The CDR3 DNA is TGTGCCAGCAGCTTAGGTGGGGCCAATCAGCCCCAGCATTTT.

The rearrangement uses TRBV13 and TRBJ1-2, with a tentative D call TRBD1 (5 bases). The length of the CDR3 is 13 residues. The germline CDR1 and CDR2 sequences are PRHDT and FYEKMQ (reference sequence). Trimming pared 2 bases from V and 4 bases from J, leaving 8 bases between. DNA for the CDR3: TGTGCCAGCAGCTTAACCGACAGCTATGGCTACACCTTC. This codes for CASSLTDSYGYTF. The variable domain in full, with the rest retrieved from reference TRBV13 and TRBJ1-2, is AAGVIQSPRHLIKEKRETATLKCYPIPRHDTVYWYQQGPGQDPQFLISFYEKMQSDKGSIPDRFSAQQFSDYHSELNMSSLELGDSALYFCASSLTDSYGYTFGSGTRLTVV.

The chain uses TRBV19 and TRBJ1-3, with D hard to call. In germline, CDR1 is LNHDA, CDR2 SQIVND (reference sequence). The CDR3 extends over 15 amino acids. V lost 3 bases, J lost 7 bases, and 16 bases lay in between. CDR3 region: CASSMSKEFGNTIYF. CDR3 coding DNA: TGTGCCAGTAGTATGTCGAAGGAGTTCGGGAACACCATATATTTT.

This clone was detected only once. This chain uses TRBV9 with TRBJ1-4; 9 positions agree with TRBD1. Germline CDR1 reads SGDLS; CDR2 reads YYNGEE. This CDR3 is built from 13 residues. After removal of 10 bases from V and 5 bases from J, the junction contained 6 bases not matched to a gene. The CDR3 bases are TGTGCCTCCCGGACAGGGGAGAATGAAAAACTGTTTTTT. The encoded protein is CASRTGENEKLFF.

J is TRBJ1-2 and V is TRBV5-5, with D possibly matching TRBD1 (6 bases). Trimming pared 0 bases from V and 5 bases from J, leaving 8 bases between. This CDR3 is built from 13 residues. Germline CDR1 and CDR2: SGHKS and YYEKEE (reference sequence). The CDR3 sequence is CASSLVDRYGYTF. DNA for the CDR3: TGTGCCAGCAGCTTGGTGGACAGATATGGCTACACCTTC.

The chain is built from TRBV7-2 and TRBJ1-2, with 8 bases lining up with TRBD1. CDR1 SGHTA and CDR2 FQGNSA come from the germline V gene. Trimming took 5 bases from V and 5 from J; bases not matched to a gene: 13. The CDR3 length is 16 residues. As DNA, the CDR3 is TGTGCCAGCAGCCCGGGGAACAGGGGGATTCGATATGGCTACACCTTC. It translates to CASSPGNRGIRYGYTF.

The chain carries TRBV6-1 and TRBJ1-2, with a possible D match to TRBD1 (6 bases). The CDR3 spans 15 residues. Trimming stripped 6 bases from V and 2 bases from J, with 16 bases between. Germline loops: CDR1 MNHNS, CDR2 SASEGT. The CDR3 region has the DNA TGTGCCAGCAGCTCTGACAGGTCAGCCAACTATGGCTACACCTTC. Protein: CASSSDRSANYGYTF.

The rearrangement links TRBV5-4 to TRBJ2-7; TRBD2 might be the D (6 bases). V lost 4 bases to trimming and J lost 7 bases, with 24 bases between them. The V gene's germline CDR1 is SGHNT and CDR2 YYREEE (reference sequence). This CDR3 comprises 16 residues. CDR3 protein: CASSEGGTGRVREQYF. CDR3 coding DNA: TGTGCCAGCAGCGAAGGCGGGACGGGCAGGGTAAGGGAGCAGTACTTC.

The genes are TRBV6-1 and TRBJ1-4, with D perhaps TRBD1 (6 bases). The CDR3 totals 15 residues. Germline V gives CDR1 MNHNS, CDR2 SASEGT. V was clipped by 6 bases and J by 3 bases, with 14 bases between them. The CDR3 here is CASSTMTGANEKLFF. The CDR3 coding sequence is TGTGCCAGCAGCACAATGACAGGAGCTAATGAAAAACTGTTTTTT.

The chain joins TRBV29-1 to TRBJ1-4; perhaps TRBD1 as D (6 bases). The CDR3 sequence is 13 residues long. Per germline, CDR1 SQVTM and CDR2 ANQGSEA. Trimming shortened V by 7 bases and J by 2 bases, and 11 bases separated the two germline ends. The CDR3 is CSAGGPTNEKLFF. The CDR3 coding sequence is TGCAGCGCCGGGGGGCCTACTAATGAAAAACTGTTTTTT.

The chain carries TRBV7-9 and TRBJ1-5, with 7 bases identical to TRBD1. The germline CDR1 and CDR2 sequences are SEHNR and FQNEAQ (reference sequence). The ends lost 2 bases at V and 6 bases at J; junction bases unmatched: 4. The CDR3 consists of 14 residues. The CDR3 sequence: CASSLLGDSQPQHF. As DNA, the CDR3 is TGTGCCAGCAGCTTACTAGGGGACAGTCAGCCCCAGCATTTT.

The chain links TRBV7-9 to TRBJ2-7; TRBD2 is a possible D gene (5 bases). V was pared by 1 base and J by 3 bases, with 16 bases between. The length of the CDR3 is 16 residues. Germline assignment: CDR1 SEHNR and CDR2 FQNEAQ (reference sequence). CDR3 region: CASSLGVGGPNYEQYF. The DNA of the CDR3 is TGTGCCAGCAGCTTAGGCGTCGGAGGACCGAACTACGAGCAGTACTTC.

The V and J genes are TRBV9 and TRBJ1-5; 7 positions match TRBD1. With 0 bases clipped from V and 5 bases from J, the junction kept 2 bases outside the gene matches. In germline, CDR1 is SGDLS, CDR2 YYNGEE. The CDR3 length is 14 residues. The CDR3 coding sequence is TGTGCCAGCAGCGTAGGACAGGGTGATCAGCCCCAGCATTTT. This translates into CASSVGQGDQPQHF.

The chain has TRBV7-9 and TRBJ2-2; D perhaps matches TRBD1 (6 bases). CDR3 length: 14 amino acids. The V gene's germline CDR1 is SEHNR and CDR2 FQNEAQ (reference sequence). Trimming shortened V by 8 bases and J by 7 bases, and 17 bases separated the two germline ends. CDR3 bases: TGTGCCAGCCTCGGAGACAGGCAGGGCGGGGAGCTGTTTTTT. This gives the protein CASLGDRQGGELFF.

The V call is TRBV19, the J call TRBJ1-2; tentative D call: TRBD1 (5 bases). The CDR3 spans 13 residues. Trimming removed 6 bases from V and 3 bases from J, with 11 bases in between. CDR1 and CDR2 (germline): LNHDA, SQIVND (reference sequence). DNA of the CDR3: TGTGCCAGTAGAAGGGGTTTGGACTATGGCTACACCTTC. Amino acids: CASRRGLDYGYTF.

The rearrangement uses TRBV2 and TRBJ1-4; tentatively, D is TRBD1 (6 bases). CDR1 is SNHLY and CDR2 is FYNNEI in the germline V gene. V lost 6 bases to trimming and J lost 4 bases, with 21 bases between them. The CDR3 is 17 residues long. The CDR3 reads CASRGSRDIISNEKLFF. The CDR3 region has the DNA TGTGCCAGCAGAGGGTCCCGGGACATTATAAGTAATGAAAAACTGTTTTTT.